This is a list of T cell receptor beta chains from one sample in a study of shared clonotypes between healthy human individuals. Profiling relied on immunoSEQ multiplex PCR, and the TCRdb table lists in-frame clones only, not all of them. The data hold about 800,000 clones, with 90% to 97% observed a single time. Sequenced material: naive CD8+ T cells sorted from blood. Receptor source: a man aged 25-45 years in good health. CDR3s leave out the opening cysteine and the closing phenylalanine or tryptophan. Fields, in order: V gene, J gene, CDR3 protein.

V: TRBV10-2
J: TRBJ1-2
CDR3: ATQEGGLSYGYT

V: TRBV13
J: TRBJ2-7
CDR3: ASFRTGIYEQY

V: TRBV18
J: TRBJ1-1
CDR3: ASSPAGQGYTEAF

V: TRBV9
J: TRBJ1-1
CDR3: ASSPYGGNTEAF

V: TRBV19
J: TRBJ2-1
CDR3: ASSILEAVAVQF

V: TRBV6-6
J: TRBJ2-7
CDR3: ASSLGTGGPEQY

V: TRBV21-1
J: TRBJ2-7
CDR3: ASSNRADYEQY

V: TRBV11-1
J: TRBJ1-2
CDR3: ASSDGLTEYGYT

V: TRBV10-2
J: TRBJ1-5
CDR3: ASRGQGAQPQH

V: TRBV29-1
J: TRBJ1-2
CDR3: SVEDNRDRGGYGYT

V: TRBV7-6
J: TRBJ1-1
CDR3: ASSPSGGNEAF

V: TRBV9
J: TRBJ2-1
CDR3: ASSVGTGGLVNEQF

V: TRBV25-1
J: TRBJ2-5
CDR3: AAEGETQY

V: TRBV7-9
J: TRBJ2-1
CDR3: ASSLVGADSSYNEQF

V: TRBV28
J: TRBJ2-7
CDR3: ASNRQGEYEQY

V: TRBV10-3
J: TRBJ2-2
CDR3: ATLGYVNTGELF

V: TRBV9
J: TRBJ2-7
CDR3: ASSVGGMGEQY

V: TRBV5-1
J: TRBJ2-3
CDR3: ASSLTGGLGDTQY

V: TRBV5-6
J: TRBJ2-3
CDR3: ASSLAAGPDTQY

V: TRBV5-4
J: TRBJ2-5
CDR3: ASSPTPEETQY

V: TRBV7-2
J: TRBJ2-5
CDR3: ASSLVTSQETQY

V: TRBV29-1
J: TRBJ2-7
CDR3: SAWGSGVDEQY

V: TRBV10-3
J: TRBJ2-3
CDR3: AIAEGLTSTDTQY

V: TRBV7-9
J: TRBJ2-7
CDR3: ATRDSSYEQY

V: TRBV7-2
J: TRBJ2-7
CDR3: ASSLGPSVPYEQY

V: TRBV6-5
J: TRBJ2-7
CDR3: ASERLAGDGQY

V: TRBV5-1
J: TRBJ2-6
CDR3: ASSRTPGQPSGANVLT

V: TRBV29-1
J: TRBJ2-7
CDR3: SVVTSDSYEQY

V: TRBV10-2
J: TRBJ2-4
CDR3: ASTLTSGRAKNIQY

V: TRBV27
J: TRBJ2-7
CDR3: ASSSAKSLYEQY

V: TRBV7-9
J: TRBJ2-7
CDR3: ASSPRDSYYEQY

V: TRBV7-9
J: TRBJ1-3
CDR3: ASSPPASSGNTIY

V: TRBV4-1
J: TRBJ1-4
CDR3: ASSQGQGQDEKLF

V: TRBV14
J: TRBJ2-1
CDR3: ASSQYNEQF

V: TRBV7-8
J: TRBJ2-7
CDR3: ASSLAPGAPPYEQY

V: TRBV29-1
J: TRBJ2-7
CDR3: SAVGQGHEQY

V: TRBV10-2
J: TRBJ1-5
CDR3: ASSDPEGRGEQPQH

V: TRBV7-9
J: TRBJ2-1
CDR3: ASSPPVSAEQF

V: TRBV4-1
J: TRBJ1-3
CDR3: ASSHRGSGNTIY

V: TRBV7-9
J: TRBJ2-1
CDR3: ASSLADFNNEQF

V: TRBV27
J: TRBJ2-1
CDR3: ATGLAESLLNNEQF

V: TRBV9
J: TRBJ2-7
CDR3: ASSSSRDRGYEQY